This T cell receptor beta chain was recorded in a study of CD8+ T cells in alopecia areata (dated by TCRdb to the late 2010s). Study-level background: Treated patients were enrolled in an open-label pilot trial of oral tofacitinib, 5 to 10 mg twice daily, for moderate-to-severe alopecia areata. Tofacitinib was given for 6 to 18 months, followed by 6 months of follow-up off drug to assess delayed response and recurrence. In treated patients, disease severity was measured using the SALT score, which gives the percentage of scalp surface area affected. To study T cell clonal expansion in alopecia areata, the researchers applied high-throughput TCRbeta sequencing to both the C3H/HeJ mouse model and human patients. Human TCRbeta sequencing covered scalp tissue and sorted CD4+ and CD8+ peripheral blood T cells from patchy and totalis/universalis alopecia areata patients and healthy controls. Biopsies were taken from tofacitinib-treated patients at baseline and again at 4 and 24 weeks into treatment, and several of those patients also had a later scalp biopsy. Scalp clonality was compared across normal scalp (n=4), patchy alopecia areata scalp (n=8), and alopecia totalis/universalis scalp (n=8). RNA was obtained with the PAXgene miRNA kit for fixed scalp, the miRNeasy kit for PBMCs, and the RNeasy kit for mouse skin. immunoSEQ multiplex PCR using 35 Vbeta forward primers and 13 Jbeta reverse primers was used to amplify TCRbeta CDR3 regions.

In the case of this clone: The target of this receptor is not known. The record has no base qualities; no much larger clone is one base away.

Broad study findings and their caveats: The treated cohort was small, with a single nonresponder, so links between baseline CD8+ expansion and response need larger studies. Unlike mouse skin, which is dominated by gammadelta T cells, normal human skin has resident alphabeta T cells that are also sequenced, and this complicates analysis of the scalp TCR repertoire. Higher clonality and more expanded CD8+ clones were observed in lesional scalp than in normal scalp, particularly in alopecia totalis/universalis, a finding suggestive of antigenic drive. Many expanded lesional clones were found to persist in scalp and blood during tofacitinib treatment, and relapse after treatment cessation may be partly explained by this persistence. Shared TCR sequences between patients were less evident than in mice, which may be partly attributable to HLA diversity in the patient population. Tofacitinib significantly decreased scalp clonality and the number of expanded CD8+ clones among the top 100 scalp clones.

The CDR1 and CDR2 encoded by the germline V gene (reference sequence) are MNHEY and SMNVEV. Trimming removed 5 bases from V and 4 bases from J, leaving 9 bases between the germline ends. Spanning cysteine to phenylalanine, the CDR3 consists of 13 amino acids. The retained sequence is limited to the CDR3, 39 bases, with the frame set at the first base. The library was built by means of the immunoSEQ multiplex PCR assay. RNA was extracted from all samples and reverse transcribed into cDNA as template for TCR sequencing. First-strand cDNA was synthesized with SuperScript III using a 2:1 mix of oligo-dT and random hexamers. A synthetic immune receptor repertoire was used to assess amplification bias, and residual bias was removed computationally. On the authors' methods: Raw reads were preprocessed to remove errors, and CDR3 was defined according to IMGT conventions as the region from the conserved cysteine to phenylalanine. To get clonality, Shannon entropy was normalized by log2 of the number of productive unique TCRs and the result was subtracted from 1. Scalp TCRbeta sequences were cross-referenced with sorted blood CD4 and CD8 repertoires so that the CD4 or CD8 identity of scalp clones could be inferred. TCRdb provides this immuneACCESS table in a form limited to in-frame rearrangements. Some clones are lacking; in checked studies, under half of them reflect an unresolved V gene, and why the rest are absent is not known. Clonal size and the V and J genes are those of that table, whereas D and trimming came from the DNA. The sample profile shows roughly 120,000 clones; 50% to 75% of them were found once. The top ten clones comprise roughly 30% of the sample.

The time point label for this specimen denotes: four to five weeks on oral tofacitinib. Read against the paper, the sample's treatment or condition label means: oral pan-JAK inhibitor, 5-10 mg twice daily. Peripheral blood and lesional scalp punch biopsies were obtained from patients with alopecia areata. PBMCs were separated by density centrifugation and stained for CD3, CD4 and CD8, after which CD4+ and CD8+ T cells were sorted on a FACSAria. The TCR originated in a human donor with alopecia areata. Sequenced material: CD8+ T cells sorted from blood, taken at week 4, from a patient treated with tofacitinib. Rearrangement joined TRBV27 to TRBJ2-1; the D gene lacks a confident call. The CDR3 protein is CASSNRVYNEQFF. The base sequence is TGTGCCAGCAGTAATCGGGTGTACAATGAGCAGTTCTTC.